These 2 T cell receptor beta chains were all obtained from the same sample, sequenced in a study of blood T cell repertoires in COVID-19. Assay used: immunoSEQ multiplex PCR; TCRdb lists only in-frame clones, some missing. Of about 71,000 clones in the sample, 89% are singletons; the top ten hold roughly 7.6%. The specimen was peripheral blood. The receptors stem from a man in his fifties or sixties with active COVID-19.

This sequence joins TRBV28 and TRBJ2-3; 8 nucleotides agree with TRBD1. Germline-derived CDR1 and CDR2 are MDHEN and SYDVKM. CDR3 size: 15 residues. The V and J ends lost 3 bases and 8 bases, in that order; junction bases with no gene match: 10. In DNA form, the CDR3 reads TGTGCCAGCAGTTTCTCAGGACAGGGTTTGGGTACGCAGTATTTT. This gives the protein CASSFSGQGLGTQYF.

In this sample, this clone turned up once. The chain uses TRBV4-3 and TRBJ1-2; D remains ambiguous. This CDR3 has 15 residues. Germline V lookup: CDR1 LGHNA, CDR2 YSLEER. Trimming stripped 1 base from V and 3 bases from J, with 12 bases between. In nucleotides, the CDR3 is TGCGCCAGCAGCCAAGCTCGCGGGATAGACTATGGCTACACCTTC. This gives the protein CASSQARGIDYGYTF.